The rows below give T cell receptor beta chains drawn from one sample of a study of blood T cell repertoires in COVID-19. Clones were sequenced by immunoSEQ multiplex PCR, and TCRdb holds only the in-frame ones, with some missing. The table lists 85,000 to 130,000 clones, roughly four fifths of them singletons, with around 4.8% in the top ten. The specimen sequenced was peripheral blood. Receptors originate from a man in his fifties or sixties with acute or convalescent COVID-19. CDR3s include the opening cysteine and the closing phenylalanine or tryptophan. The order of the fields is V gene, clone size, J gene, D gene, CDR3 DNA, CDR3 protein. D genes are given only for firm matches. The listing skips clone size in some rows; elsewhere it reads once, few, many or a size class.

>TRBV12-3/TRBV12-4|-|TRBJ2-1|-
TGTGCCACCCGGGACTTGAACAATGAGCAGTTCTTC
CATRDLNNEQFF
>TRBV19|-|TRBJ2-7|TRBD2
TGTGCCAGTCGTGAAGGGCGGGAGCTCGAGCAGTACTTC
CASREGRELEQYF
>TRBV27|-|TRBJ2-7|TRBD1
TGTGCCAGCAGCCACGGACAGGGCGATCTCGACGAGCAGTACTTC
CASSHGQGDLDEQYF
>TRBV2|-|TRBJ2-1|TRBD2
TGTGCCAGCGGGGGGACTAGAGGCAATGAGCAGTTCTTC
CASGGTRGNEQFF
>TRBV6-4|-|TRBJ2-3|-
TGTGCCAGCAGTGGGATGGCGGAGTCAGATACGCAGTATTTT
CASSGMAESDTQYF
>TRBV9|-|TRBJ1-1|-
TGTGCCAGCAGCGCCCCACAGGGAATTGGTGGAGCTTTCTTT
CASSAPQGIGGAFF
>TRBV28|once|TRBJ2-1|TRBD2
TGTGCCAGCTGGCTAGCGGGGGGCTCCCTTGAGCAGTTCTTC
CASWLAGGSLEQFF
>TRBV6-2/TRBV6-3|-|TRBJ1-5|TRBD1
TGTGCCAGCAGTTACGCGGGACAGGGGGGCAATCAGCCCCAGCATTTT
CASSYAGQGGNQPQHF
>TRBV5-1|-|TRBJ2-1|TRBD1
TGCGCCAGCAGCTTGGAAAGAACGGGACAGCAACAGTTCTTC
CASSLERTGQQQFF
>TRBV10-3|-|TRBJ1-1|TRBD1
TGTGCCATCAGTGAGTGGAGGACAGGGATGGACACTGAAGCTTTCTTT
CAISEWRTGMDTEAFF
>TRBV5-1|-|TRBJ2-7|TRBD2
TGCGCCAGCACCGCGGGAGGGAGGAACGAGCAGTACTTC
CASTAGGRNEQYF
>TRBV6-5|once|TRBJ2-2|-
TGTGCCAGCAGTCGCCTCAGTTTGACCGGGGAGCTGTTTTTT
CASSRLSLTGELFF
>TRBV9|-|TRBJ2-7|TRBD2
TGTGCCAGCAGCGTAGGACTAGCGGGGGGGCCGGGCGAGCAGTACTTC
CASSVGLAGGPGEQYF
>TRBV7-9|-|TRBJ2-7|-
TGTGCCAGCAGCCCATCACAGGGTTACGAGCAGTACTTC
CASSPSQGYEQYF
>TRBV18|-|TRBJ1-1|-
TGTGCCAGCTCACCGGCTAGGGAGCCTGAAGCTTTCTTT
CASSPAREPEAFF
>TRBV6-5|-|TRBJ2-3|TRBD1
TGTGCCAGCAGTTATACAGGGGTCCCTAACACAGATACGCAGTATTTT
CASSYTGVPNTDTQYF
>TRBV7-3|-|TRBJ2-1|TRBD1
TGTGCCAGCAGCTCGACAGGGGGGAACAATGAGCAGTTCTTC
CASSSTGGNNEQFF
>TRBV28|-|TRBJ2-6|-
TGTGCCAGCACCCTCGGGGGGCCCAACTCTGGGGCCAACGTCCTGACTTTC
CASTLGGPNSGANVLTF
>TRBV29-1|-|TRBJ1-1|TRBD1
TGCAGCGGGAAGGGACAGCAGAACACTGAAGCTTTCTTT
CSGKGQQNTEAFF
>TRBV29-1|-|TRBJ1-1|-
TGCAGCGTTGAAGAAGCAGGGAACACTGAAGCTTTCTTT
CSVEEAGNTEAFF
>TRBV27|-|TRBJ2-7|TRBD2
TGTGCCAGCAGCGGGACTAGCGGATCCTACGAGCAGTACTTC
CASSGTSGSYEQYF
>TRBV28|-|TRBJ1-5|-
TGTGCCAGCAGTTCGGCGGTTGGTGGCACTCAGCCCCAGCATTTT
CASSSAVGGTQPQHF
>TRBV7-8|-|TRBJ2-3|-
TGTGCCAGCACCACAACCGGGGGATTAACGCAGTATTTT
CASTTTGGLTQYF
>TRBV9|-|TRBJ2-3|-
TGTGCCAGCAGCGTAGGGGTGGGAGCAGATACGCAGTATTTT
CASSVGVGADTQYF
>TRBV7-3|-|TRBJ2-1|TRBD2
TGTGCCAGCAGCTTAAGTAGCGGGGGGGCCCATGAGCAGTTCTTC
CASSLSSGGAHEQFF
>TRBV6-2/TRBV6-3|-|TRBJ2-1|-
TGTGCCAGCAGCCTTACCTACAATGAGCAGTTCTTC
CASSLTYNEQFF
>TRBV5-4|-|TRBJ2-3|-
TGTGCCAGCAGGGCAGGGGGGTCTGGGGATACGCAGTATTTT
CASRAGGSGDTQYF
>TRBV15|-|TRBJ2-6|-
TGTGCCACCTCTCAAGGGGGTCAGGCTGGGGCCAACGTCCTGACTTTC
CATSQGGQAGANVLTF
>TRBV24-1|-|TRBJ2-5|TRBD1
TGTGCCACCAGTGATTTCGGACAGGGTATGATCGGGGAGACCCAGTACTTC
CATSDFGQGMIGETQYF